The clone carrying this T cell receptor beta chain was seen many times. TCR beta CDR3 region amplification was performed from RNA transcripts. Initially, a first-round RT-PCR of the TCR CDR3 employed the HTBI primer set. TCRdb called the multiplex PCR reads again in MiXCR, with one record for every CDR3 protein. The sample records hundreds of thousands of distinct CDR3 sequences, around 15% being singletons. These data originate in a study of T cells in Graves' hyperthyroidism and ophthalmopathy. V lost 3 bases and J lost 7; bases outside the gene matches: 15. CDR3 size: 20 residues. The TCR originated in a woman aged 45-65 years with Graves' ophthalmopathy. The gene calls are TRBV12-3 or TRBV12-4 and TRBJ2-1, with 16 bases identical to TRBD2. The sample taken for sequencing was blood. CDR3 sequence reads: CASSFPRGKGLAGGHNEQFF. The DNA of the CDR3 is TGTGCCAGCAGTTTCCCCAGGGGGAAGGGACTAGCGGGAGGGCATAATGAGCAGTTCTTC.